One sample yielded the 27 T cell receptor beta chains listed below, sequenced in a study of Tregs in tolerant kidney transplant recipients. Mixed chimerism was transient after nonmyeloablative marrow transplants from related graft donors. The method was immunoSEQ multiplex PCR; TCRdb's version includes in-frame clones alone and lacks a portion of them. Recorded for this sample: 9,900 or so clones. This material consisted of CD8+ T cells from blood (PBMCs), taken 24 months after the transplant. The receptors derive from a human patient who received a combined kidney and bone marrow transplant. The graft donor may have contributed some T cells.

According to its frequency, this clone is medium-sized. This CDR3 reads CASCLELRTGELFF. The covered CDR3 bases are TGCGCCAGCTGTCTAGAGTTGAGAACCGGGGAG. This chain uses TRBV5-1 with TRBJ2-2; D is undetermined. The CDR3 end falls 3 residues outside the read, so it is completed with the germline J gene. In germline, CDR1 is SGHRS, CDR2 YFSETQ. CDR3 size: 14 residues. V was cut by 7 bases and J by 5 bases, with 15 bases left in between.

Concerning this clone: The CDR3 extends 3 residues past the end of the read, so its final part is completed from the germline J gene. The chain employs TRBV2 and TRBJ2-3; 13 nucleotides match TRBD2. Per germline, CDR1 SNHLY and CDR2 FYNNEI. The CDR3 has 14 amino acids. V dropped 8 bases and J dropped 3; count of bases not matched to a gene: 2. CDR3 sequence: CASWTSGSTDTQYF. The sequenced CDR3 bases are TGTGCCAGCTGGACTAGCGGGAGTACAGATACG.

About this clone: The CDR3 end falls 3 residues outside the read, so it is completed with the germline J gene. This sequence joins TRBV2 and TRBJ2-1, with TRBD2 as a possible D gene (6 bases). Germline loops: CDR1 SNHLY, CDR2 FYNNEI. Trimming took 1 base from V and 9 from J, leaving 10 bases between them. This CDR3 spans 13 amino acids. CDR3 in amino acids: CASSEGTSFEQFF. The CDR3 DNA, read in part, is TGTGCCAGCAGTGAAGGAACTAGCTTTGAG.

Of note for this clone: Read coverage stops 3 residues before the CDR3 terminus; the germline J gene supplies the remainder. The V gene is TRBV20-1, the J gene TRBJ1-1; 7 nucleotides match TRBD1. The V and J ends lost 6 bases and 4 bases, in that order; junction bases with no gene match: 11. This CDR3 has 14 residues. Germline lookup yields CDR1 DFQATT and CDR2 SNEGSKA (reference sequence). This CDR3 is CSANDRVSGTEAFF. CDR3 DNA, as far as it was read: TGCAGTGCGAACGACAGGGTCAGTGGCACTGAA.

The sequenced part of the CDR3 DNA is TGTGCCAGCAGATTACAGGGCTCTCAGCCC. Its protein product is CASRLQGSQP. The CDR3 in its entirety is CASRLQGSQPQHF. The chain combines TRBV27 with TRBJ1-5, with TRBD1 as a possible D gene (6 bases). The missing CDR3 end, 3 residues past where the read stops, is filled in from the germline J gene. Germline CDR1 is MNHEY and CDR2 is SMNVEV (reference sequence). V was cut by 6 bases and J by 6 bases, with 12 bases left in between. The CDR3 has 13 residues.

A word on this clone: Read data end 3 residues before the CDR3 end; the end is taken from the germline J gene. This sequence joins TRBV20-1 and TRBJ1-4; D remains unclear. The CDR3 runs to 16 residues. Germline assignment: CDR1 DFQATT and CDR2 SNEGSKA (reference sequence). The germline V and J ends were trimmed by 0 bases and 0 bases, with 11 bases remaining between them. The CDR3 DNA, read in part, is TGCAGTGCTAGAGATCTAGCCTTTGCAACTAATGAAAAA. Translating gives CSARDLAFATNEK. The CDR3 as a whole reads CSARDLAFATNEKLFF.

Regarding this clone: The sequence runs out 3 residues before the end of the CDR3; the remainder is reconstructed from the germline J gene. This rearrangement joins TRBV11-2 to TRBJ2-7; D is undetermined. Trimming left V 5 bases short and J 3 bases short, with 11 bases between. The CDR3 totals 13 residues. CDR1 SGHAT and CDR2 FQNNGV come from the germline V gene. The chain's CDR3 is CASSAESYYEQYF. The DNA read from the CDR3 is TGTGCCAGCAGCGCCGAGAGCTACTACGAG.

Note on this clone: The read terminates 3 residues before the CDR3 end, so the remaining end is supplied by the germline J gene. The chain links TRBV19 to TRBJ2-3, with TRBD1 as a possible D gene (6 bases). Germline V gene sequence: CDR1 LNHDA, CDR2 SQIVND (reference sequence). Trimming cost V 6 bases and J 0 bases, with 10 bases left between them. CDR3 size: 14 residues. This CDR3 is CASSLDSSTDTQYF. The CDR3 bases that were read are TGTGCCAGTAGCTTGGACAGCAGCACAGATACG. Together with reference TRBV19 and TRBJ2-3, the CDR3 gives the full variable domain: DGGITQSPKYLFRKEGQNVTLSCEQNLNHDAMYWYRQDPGQGLRLIYYSQIVNDFQKGDIAEGYSVSREKKESFPLTVTSAQKNPTAFYLCASSLDSSTDTQYFGPGTRLTVL.

Worth noting for this clone: The CDR3 end lies 3 residues beyond the end of the read and is filled in from the germline J gene. The chain combines TRBV5-1 with TRBJ2-5; TRBD2 aligns across 8 bases. The length of the CDR3 is 16 residues. The V and J ends lost 1 base and 0 bases, in that order; junction bases with no gene match: 5. The V gene's germline CDR1 is SGHRS and CDR2 YFSETQ. CDR3 DNA, as far as it was read: TGCGCCAGCAGCTTGAGCCAGCGGGAGTACCAAGAGACC. As protein: CASSLSQREYQET. The full CDR3 is CASSLSQREYQETQYF.

For this clone: The sequence runs out 3 residues before the end of the CDR3; the remainder is reconstructed from the germline J gene. The V gene is TRBV11-2, the J gene TRBJ2-1; D unclear. The ends were cut back, 2 bases at V and 2 bases at J, with 7 bases in the middle. Germline V gene sequence: CDR1 SGHAT, CDR2 FQNNGV. This CDR3 contains 14 residues. The CDR3 spells CASSLRATYNEQFF. The sequenced CDR3 bases are TGTGCCAGCAGCTTAAGGGCAACCTACAATGAG.

Notes on this clone: The CDR3 end lies 3 residues beyond the end of the read and is filled in from the germline J gene. V is TRBV7-3 and J is TRBJ2-1, with D perhaps assigned TRBD1 or TRBD2 (5 bases each). This CDR3 is 15 amino acids long. Germline V gene data show CDR1 as SGHTA and CDR2 as FQGTGA. Trimming shortened V by 2 bases and J by 2 bases, and 10 bases separated the two germline ends. CDR3 residues: CASSLEGSPYNEQFF. The DNA read from the CDR3 is TGTGCCAGCAGCTTAGAGGGGAGCCCCTACAATGAG.

As regards this clone: Read data end 3 residues before the CDR3 end; the end is taken from the germline J gene. The J gene is TRBJ2-1, the V gene TRBV7-6; the match to TRBD1 covers 7 bases. Germline V gene data show CDR1 as SGHVS and CDR2 as FNYEAQ. V gave up 5 bases and J gave up 4 bases; unmatched junction bases: 5. This CDR3 comprises 14 residues. The CDR3 loop reads CASSPLGQYNEQFF. Partial CDR3 DNA: TGTGCCAGCAGCCCTCTGGGACAGTACAATGAG.

On this clone itself: With the read ending 3 residues before the CDR3 end, the germline J gene is used to fill in that end. The chain combines TRBV7-9 with TRBJ2-7; D ambiguous. The germline V gene encodes CDR1 SEHNR and CDR2 FQNEAQ (reference sequence). This CDR3 region has 15 residues. Deletions cut 1 base from V and 0 bases from J, with 10 bases between. The CDR3 here is CASSLGDVSSYEQYF. The CDR3 bases that were read are TGTGCCAGCAGCTTAGGCGATGTATCCTCCTACGAG.

The DNA read from the CDR3 is TGTGCCAGCAGCATTGACAGGGGGACAAACGAG. It yields the protein CASSIDRGTNE. The entire CDR3 protein is CASSIDRGTNEQYF. V usage is TRBV6-2 or TRBV6-3 and J usage is TRBJ2-7; 9 bases align to TRBD1. The CDR3 is cut off 3 residues early in the read; its end comes from the germline J gene. The CDR3 is 14 residues long. V shed 6 bases, J shed 5 bases, and the junction held 8 bases outside the gene matches. Germline loops: CDR1 MNHEY, CDR2 SVGEGT.

As for this clone: The CDR3 end is not reached by the read, which stops 3 residues before it; the germline J gene fills it in. The J gene is TRBJ2-7, the V gene TRBV20-1; tentative D call: TRBD1 (6 bases). The CDR3 has 16 residues. V lost 3 bases, J lost 5 bases, and 23 bases lay in between. Germline lookup yields CDR1 DFQATT and CDR2 SNEGSKA (reference sequence). Partial CDR3 DNA: TGCAGTGCTAGGGACCAGGCAGGGGTATCCCTCGACGAG. It specifies CSARDQAGVSLDE. The whole CDR3 protein reads CSARDQAGVSLDEQYF.

Points on this clone: With the read ending 3 residues before the CDR3 end, the germline J gene is used to fill in that end. The chain has TRBV2 and TRBJ2-1; D perhaps matches TRBD1 (5 bases). The V and J ends lost 4 bases and 7 bases respectively, with 23 bases between them. The CDR3 loop spans 17 amino acids. Per the germline V gene, CDR1 is SNHLY and CDR2 is FYNNEI. CDR3 bases read: TGTGCCAGCAGTGCCTCCTTCTCCCCCTTCGCAGGGAATGAG. Protein: CASSASFSPFAGNE. The complete CDR3 protein is CASSASFSPFAGNEQFF.

In the case of this clone: Read data end 3 residues before the CDR3 end; the end is taken from the germline J gene. The chain links TRBV20-1 to TRBJ2-3, with 9 bases matching TRBD1. The CDR3 extends over 15 amino acids. Trimming at V came to 2 bases and at J to 4 bases, leaving 7 bases not matched to a gene. The germline V gene has CDR1 DFQATT and CDR2 SNEGSKA (reference sequence). Here the CDR3 reads CSARTGTGFPDTQYF. The DNA read from the CDR3 is TGCAGTGCTAGAACCGGGACAGGGTTCCCAGATACG.

A note on this clone: Read sequence stops 3 residues before the CDR3 end, and the germline J gene provides the missing end. The rearrangement joins TRBV7-9 to TRBJ2-1; D unclear. The germline CDR1 and CDR2 sequences are SEHNR and FQNEAQ (reference sequence). The CDR3 extends over 13 amino acids. V gave up 1 base and J gave up 5 bases, with 6 bases separating them. CDR3: CASSLVINNEQFF. CDR3 bases read: TGTGCCAGCAGCTTAGTCATCAACAATGAG. Drawing the rest from reference TRBV7-9 and TRBJ2-1, the complete variable domain is DTGVSQNPRHKITKRGQNVTFRCDPISEHNRLYWYRQTLGQGPEFLTYFQNEAQLEKSRLLSDRFSAERPKGSFSTLEIQRTEQGDSAMYLCASSLVINNEQFFGPGTRLTVL.

In the case of this clone: The sequence runs out 3 residues before the end of the CDR3; the remainder is reconstructed from the germline J gene. This sequence joins TRBV5-1 and TRBJ1-5; possible D gene TRBD1, 5 bases. Germline loops: CDR1 SGHRS, CDR2 YFSETQ. V lost 2 bases, J lost 5 bases, and 11 bases lay in between. This CDR3 spans 14 amino acids. Incomplete CDR3 DNA: TGCGCCAGCAGCTTCAGGACAAGCCATCAGCCC. Protein sequence: CASSFRTSHQP. The CDR3 in full is CASSFRTSHQPQHF. Together with reference TRBV5-1 and TRBJ1-5, the CDR3 gives the full variable domain: KAGVTQTPRYLIKTRGQQVTLSCSPISGHRSVSWYQQTPGQGLQFLFEYFSETQRNKGNFPGRFSGRQFSNSRSEMNVSTLELGDSALYLCASSFRTSHQPQHFGDGTRLSIL.

As regards this clone: The read finishes 3 residues shy of the CDR3 end, and the germline J gene is used to complete it. The rearrangement joins TRBV19 to TRBJ2-7; D is perhaps TRBD1 (6 bases). This CDR3 is 13 amino acids long. CDR1 and CDR2 (germline): LNHDA, SQIVND (reference sequence). Trimming left V 3 bases short and J 5 bases short, with 11 bases between. The DNA read from the CDR3 is TGTGCCAGTAGTATCGGGACACTTAACGAG. It yields the protein CASSIGTLNE. The full-length CDR3 reads as CASSIGTLNEQYF.

Notes on this clone: From the germline J gene comes the end of the CDR3, since the read stops 3 residues before it. The chain joins TRBV7-3 to TRBJ2-1; weak D call: TRBD2 (5 bases). This CDR3 spans 16 amino acids. The germline CDR1 and CDR2 sequences are SGHTA and FQGTGA. The V end lost 5 bases, the J end lost 1 base, and 15 bases lay between the germline ends. The CDR3 reads CASSPTLVSSYNEQFF. The sequenced part of the CDR3 DNA is TGTGCCAGCAGCCCCACACTAGTGTCATCCTACAATGAG.

As for this clone: The read ends 3 residues before the CDR3 terminus; that terminus is restored from the germline J gene. The chain has TRBV19 and TRBJ1-1; a weak D match, TRBD1 (5 bases). CDR3 length equals 13 residues. Germline CDR1 is LNHDA and CDR2 is SQIVND (reference sequence). The V gene lost 2 bases and the J gene lost 6 bases, with 10 bases spanning the gap. The CDR3 spells CASSITSGSEAFF. CDR3 bases read: TGTGCCAGTAGTATAACTTCAGGGTCTGAA. Drawing the rest from reference TRBV19 and TRBJ1-1, the complete variable domain is DGGITQSPKYLFRKEGQNVTLSCEQNLNHDAMYWYRQDPGQGLRLIYYSQIVNDFQKGDIAEGYSVSREKKESFPLTVTSAQKNPTAFYLCASSITSGSEAFFGQGTRLTVV.

A word on this clone: The read ends 3 residues early relative to the CDR3; the germline J gene fills the gap. The chain uses TRBV2 and TRBJ2-3, with TRBD2 matching over 13 bases. Germline CDR1 reads SNHLY; CDR2 reads FYNNEI. The CDR3 spans 14 residues. The junction had 7 bases not matched to a gene; V was cut back by 10 bases and J by 6 bases. This CDR3 reads CATEGLAGSDTQYF. The sequenced CDR3 bases are TGTGCCACCGAGGGACTAGCGGGATCTGATACG.

In regard to this clone: The CDR3 goes on 3 residues after the read ends, and that part is filled in from the germline J gene. This rearrangement joins TRBV7-8 to TRBJ2-3; no firm D call. The CDR3 runs to 11 residues. The V and J ends lost 8 bases and 6 bases respectively, with 9 bases between them. Germline CDR1 and CDR2: SGHVS and FQNEAQ. CDR3 residues: CASSLSDTQYF. The CDR3 DNA, read in part, is TGTGCCAGCTCCTTATCGGATACG.

Details on this clone: The CDR3 extends 3 residues past the end of the read, so its final part is completed from the germline J gene. The chain uses TRBV20-1 and TRBJ1-1; the D gene is possibly TRBD1 (5 bases). The CDR3 has 16 residues. The ends were cut back, 2 bases at V and 5 bases at J, with 21 bases in the middle. Per the germline V gene, CDR1 is DFQATT and CDR2 is SNEGSKA (reference sequence). The CDR3 sequence is CSARFVGGGFGTEAFF. The sequenced CDR3 bases are TGCAGTGCTAGATTCGTTGGGGGGGGATTTGGAACTGAA.

As concerns this clone: The missing CDR3 end, 3 residues past where the read stops, is filled in from the germline J gene. The rearrangement joins TRBV5-6 to TRBJ1-3, with a possible D match to TRBD1 (5 bases). Germline values: CDR1 SGHDT, CDR2 YYEEEE. V lost 2 bases and J 3 bases, leaving 9 bases between the germline ends. The CDR3 is made up of 14 amino acids. CDR3 DNA, as far as it was read: TGTGCCAGCAGCTTATGGGGGGTTGGAAACACC. Translation: CASSLWGVGNT. The complete CDR3 sequence is CASSLWGVGNTIYF.

Turning to this clone: The sequence runs out 3 residues before the end of the CDR3; the remainder is reconstructed from the germline J gene. V is TRBV7-9 and J is TRBJ2-7; the D is unclear. The V and J ends lost 6 bases and 0 bases respectively, with 12 bases between them. CDR1 is SEHNR and CDR2 is FQNEAQ in the germline V gene (reference sequence). This CDR3 contains 14 residues. The sequenced CDR3 bases are TGTGCCAGCAGTCCCGGGTCCAACTCCTACGAG. Its protein product is CASSPGSNSYE. The whole CDR3 is CASSPGSNSYEQYF.